This T cell receptor beta chain was captured in a study of T-cell reconstitution after alpha-beta-depleted transplantation in children. General study results and limits: In patients about two months after transplant, alpha-beta T cells reportedly arose from several hundred expanded graft clones.

A library of TCRbeta sequences, prepared with unique molecular identifiers, was generated. Each CDR3 protein gets one entry after TCRdb re-called the PCR reads with MiXCR. The sample includes 700,000 to 850,000 distinct CDR3 sequences, roughly 15% seen only once; the top ten take about 5%. The CDR3 is 15 amino acids. The V gene end was trimmed by 5 bases and the J gene end by 0 bases; junction bases not matched to a gene: 5. CDR1 and CDR2 (germline): MGHRA, YSYEKL. Concerning this clonotype: The antigen is undetermined.

The rearrangement links TRBV4-1 to TRBJ2-7, with 9 bases fitting TRBD1. The TCR comes from a male patient aged 5 to 17 who had a stem cell transplant for acute lymphoblastic leukemia, so the T cells may come from the graft donor. The sample was PBMCs, mostly from graft donor cells, taken 360 days after TCRalphabeta/CD19-depleted stem cell transplant. This CDR3 is CASSFRDRDSYEQYF. The DNA of the CDR3 is TGCGCCAGCAGCTTCCGGGACAGGGACTCCTACGAGCAGTACTTC.